This passage covers 2 T cell receptor beta chains from one sample sequenced in a study of T cells in localized non-small cell lung cancer. Data came from immunoSEQ multiplex PCR; TCRdb stores just in-frame clones and leaves some out. Found here are approximately 3,000 clones, about 24% of them singletons; the top ten hold over 9.5%. Source: lung tumor tissue, taken before any cancer treatment. The receptor set was obtained from a man aged 40 to 70 with stage I squamous cell lung carcinoma.

By share, this clone counts as medium-sized. The CDR3 bases are TGTGCCAGCAGCTTAGTCTATTTAAGCTCCTACAATGAGCAGTTCTTC. It is translated as CASSLVYLSSYNEQFF. This rearrangement joins TRBV11-3 to TRBJ2-1; no clear D gene. CDR3 length equals 16 residues. CDR1 and CDR2 from the germline V gene are SGHNT and YENEEA. V was shortened by 1 base and J by 0 bases, with 10 bases between the two germline ends.

This chain connects TRBV5-1 to TRBJ2-7, with TRBD1 matching over 7 bases. This CDR3 has 18 amino acids. Germline assignment: CDR1 SGHRS and CDR2 YFSETQ. Trimming cost V 0 bases and J 2 bases; bases outside gene matches: 14. CDR3 in DNA: TGCGCCAGCAGCTTGGCCTCCGGGACAGAATTATTTCCCTACGAGCAGTACTTC. Its translation is CASSLASGTELFPYEQYF.